This entry lists 32 T cell receptor beta chains sequenced from one sample in a study of blood T cells in healthy people across ages. With a J-beta primer mix and a sample-barcoded 5' primer, a second PCR ran about 7 to 12 cycles. In TCRdb, the 5' RACE reads were re-called with MiXCR into one record per CDR3 protein. The sample gives around 1,700,000 distinct CDR3 sequences, roughly 30% of which show up once; roughly 8% is in the top ten. Sequenced: blood. The receptors were gathered from a woman in her thirties in good health.

Concerning this clonotype: Relative to the germline gene, one junction end is altered; a read error may explain this. The chain links TRBV3-1 to TRBJ2-2; possibly TRBD2 for D (5 bases). The CDR3 loop spans 14 amino acids. Germline CDR1 LGHDT, CDR2 YNNKEL (reference sequence). The CDR3 nucleotides read TGTGCCAGCAGCCAAGGGTTCTGGACCGGGGAACTGTTTTTT. Amino acid sequence: CASSQGFWTGELFF.

This clonotype was seen only a few times. The chain is built from TRBV9 and TRBJ2-1; either TRBD1 or TRBD2 may supply D (6 bases each). Deletions cut 4 bases from V and 3 bases from J, with 17 bases between. Germline V gene lookup returns CDR1 SGDLS and CDR2 YYNGEE. The CDR3 spans 16 residues. CDR3 nucleotides: TGTGCCAGCAGCTTACAGCCACAGGGACTCTACAATGAGCAGTTCTTC. Protein product: CASSLQPQGLYNEQFF. The full variable domain, completed using reference TRBV9 and TRBJ2-1, is DSGVTQTPKHLITATGQRVTLRCSPRSGDLSVYWYQQSLDQGLQFLIQYYNGEERAKGNILERFSAQQFPDLHSELNLSSLELGDSALYFCASSLQPQGLYNEQFFGPGTRLTVL.

This clonotype was observed a handful of times. V usage is TRBV29-1 and J usage is TRBJ2-5, with D unclear. Trimming cost V 8 bases and J 11 bases, with 18 bases left between them. The CDR3 loop spans 11 amino acids. Germline CDR1 is SQVTM and CDR2 is ANQGSEA. CDR3 nucleotide sequence: TGCAGCTATAACCGAGACAATGAGCAGTACTTC. This gives the protein CSYNRDNEQYF.

This clonotype was seen only a few times. The junction differs from germline at one of its ends, possibly a read error. V is TRBV5-1 and J is TRBJ1-2; D gene unclear. CDR1 and CDR2 (germline): SGHRS, YFSETQ. This CDR3 contains 15 residues. The CDR3 reads CASSLVGDSNYGYTF. The CDR3 bases are TGTGCCAGCAGCTTAGTTGGTGATTCTAACTATGGCTACACCTTC.

The CDR3 here is CSVEALGYDEQYF. The DNA of the CDR3 is TGCAGCGTTGAAGCACTAGGCTACGATGAGCAGTACTTC. This chain joins TRBV29-1 and TRBJ2-1, with D maybe TRBD2 (5 bases). The DNA end favors TRBJ2-7, so the J call may be wrong. Germline V CDR1 and CDR2: SQVTM, ANQGSEA. The length of the CDR3 is 13 residues.

This clonotype was detected many times. J is TRBJ2-5 and V is TRBV6-5, with unresolved D. Trimming left V 8 bases short and J 0 bases short, with 10 bases between. This CDR3 has 13 amino acids. Germline lookup yields CDR1 MNHEY and CDR2 SVGAGI. CDR3 amino acids: CASAYSYQETQYF. The CDR3 DNA reads TGTGCCAGCGCCTACAGCTACCAAGAGACCCAGTACTTC.

This clonotype was detected only a few times. The gene calls are TRBV28 and TRBJ2-3; D is perhaps TRBD2 (6 bases). This CDR3 region has 18 residues. Germline V gene data show CDR1 as MDHEN and CDR2 as SYDVKM. V shed 5 bases and J shed 0 bases, with 21 bases lying between them. In DNA, the CDR3 is TGTGCCAGCAGTCAATTCCGGGACTCAAGACCTAGCACAGATACGCAGTATTTT. It is translated as CASSQFRDSRPSTDTQYF. Supplemented by reference TRBV28 and TRBJ2-3, the full variable domain reads DVKVTQSSRYLVKRTGEKVFLECVQDMDHENMFWYRQDPGLGLRLIYFSYDVKMKEKGDIPEGYSVSREKKERFSLILESASTNQTSMYLCASSQFRDSRPSTDTQYFGPGTRLTVL.

This clonotype has ten or more counts. The chain uses TRBV12-3 or TRBV12-4 and TRBJ2-1, with D perhaps matching TRBD1 (6 bases). The V end was cut by 5 bases, the J end by 10 bases, with 12 bases between. The length of the CDR3 is 12 residues. CDR3 sequence reads: CASSGNRDEQFF. In DNA, the CDR3 is TGTGCCAGCAGTGGGAACAGGGACGAGCAGTTCTTC.

This clonotype was seen more than once but under ten times. The V and J genes are TRBV20-1 and TRBJ2-7; 7 bases agree with TRBD2. This CDR3 spans 12 amino acids. Germline V CDR1 and CDR2: DFQATT, SNEGSKA (reference sequence). CDR3 amino acids: CRVAGENNEQYF. CDR3 nucleotides: TGCAGAGTCGCGGGGGAGAACAACGAGCAGTACTTC.

This clonotype came up a few times. This chain uses TRBV6-2 or TRBV6-3 with TRBJ2-1, with D maybe TRBD1 (6 bases). Germline V gene lookup returns CDR1 MNHEY and CDR2 SVGEGT. V was shortened by 7 bases and J by 7 bases, with 17 bases between the two germline ends. This CDR3 spans 14 amino acids. As DNA, the CDR3 is TGTGCCAGCACCCTCTCGGGGACACATAATGAGCAGTTCTTC. This codes for CASTLSGTHNEQFF.

In regard to this clonotype: This likely reflects a read error, since a far larger clone is one base away. The chain is built from TRBV5-4 and TRBJ1-2, with TRBD1 as a possible D gene (5 bases). Germline CDR1 SGHNT, CDR2 YYREEE (reference sequence). Trimming removed 3 bases from V and 2 bases from J, with 5 bases in between. This CDR3 comprises 12 residues. The CDR3 DNA sequence: TGTGCCAGCAGCTGGGACAACTATGGCTACACCTTC. Amino acids: CASSWDNYGYTF.

Points on this clonotype: This may stem from a read error, because a much larger clone lies one nucleotide away. The CDR3 loop reads CASSLMAGELFF. For the CDR3, the DNA is TGTGCCAGCAGCTTGATGGCCGGGGAGCTGTTTTTT. This chain links TRBV5-5 with TRBJ2-2, with D hard to call. Per germline, CDR1 SGHKS and CDR2 YYEKEE (reference sequence). The CDR3 sequence is 12 residues long. V was clipped by 1 base and J by 6 bases, with 4 bases between them. Based on the CDR3 plus reference TRBV5-5 and TRBJ2-2, the full variable domain is DAGVTQSPTHLIKTRGQQVTLRCSPISGHKSVSWYQQVLGQGPQFIFQYYEKEERGRGNFPDRFSARQFPNYSSELNVNALLLGDSALYLCASSLMAGELFFGEGSRLTVL.

There are many counts of this clonotype. This rearrangement joins TRBV29-1 to TRBJ2-7; D ambiguous. This CDR3 spans 12 amino acids. V was clipped by 7 bases and J by 0 bases, with 10 bases between them. Germline lookup yields CDR1 SQVTM and CDR2 ANQGSEA. The CDR3 spells CSALLSSYEQYF. CDR3 nucleotides: TGCAGCGCGCTACTGTCCTCCTACGAGCAGTACTTC.

The gene calls are TRBV20-1 and TRBJ1-2, with no clear D. This CDR3 is 12 amino acids long. Trimming stripped 5 bases from V and 5 bases from J, with 12 bases between. Germline lookup yields CDR1 DFQATT and CDR2 SNEGSKA (reference sequence). CDR3 bases: TGCAGTGCTGCCCTCTCGGATTATGGCTACACCTTC. Protein product: CSAALSDYGYTF.

This clonotype was detected only a few times. CDR3 residues: CASSAARLGAGELFF. The CDR3 DNA reads TGTGCCAGCAGCGCAGCCCGGTTGGGTGCCGGGGAGCTGTTTTTT. The chain employs TRBV7-2 and TRBJ2-2; D is uncertain. CDR3 size: 15 residues. V lost 5 bases and J lost 6, with 16 bases in between. CDR1 and CDR2 from the germline V gene are SGHTA and FQGNSA.

The chain uses TRBV14 and TRBJ1-1; tentative D call: TRBD1 (6 bases). The CDR3 runs 13 residues. V was shortened by 4 bases and J by 11 bases, with 17 bases between the two germline ends. Germline CDR1 is SGHDN and CDR2 is FVKESK. As DNA, the CDR3 is TGTGCCAGCAGCCTTACTCGAGGACAGCGGGCTTTCTTT. Its protein product is CASSLTRGQRAFF. The full variable domain, its missing parts supplied by reference TRBV14 and TRBJ1-1, is EAGVTQFPSHSVIEKGQTVTLRCDPISGHDNLYWYRRVMGKEIKFLLHFVKESKQDESGMPNNRFLAERTGGTYSTLKVQPAELEDSGVYFCASSLTRGQRAFFGQGTRLTVV.

The genes are TRBV7-3 and TRBJ2-3; a weak D match, TRBD1 (6 bases). The germline V and J ends were trimmed by 5 bases and 5 bases, with 17 bases remaining between them. This CDR3 is built from 15 residues. Germline values: CDR1 SGHTA, CDR2 FQGTGA. CDR3 in DNA: TGTGCCAGCAGCCTCCAGGGGCAGTCGTTAGATACGCAGTATTTT. This translates into CASSLQGQSLDTQYF.

This clonotype has just a few counts. The V call is TRBV20-1, the J call TRBJ2-1; D is ambiguous. This CDR3 region has 13 residues. Germline loops: CDR1 DFQATT, CDR2 SNEGSKA (reference sequence). The V end was cut by 5 bases, the J end by 5 bases, with 13 bases between. The CDR3 loop reads CSAQRSIHNEQFF. The CDR3 coding sequence is TGCAGTGCTCAGAGGTCCATCCACAATGAGCAGTTCTTC.

This clonotype was counted only a few times. The CDR3 is CASKGGGGGDTQYF. Here the CDR3 DNA reads TGTGCCAGCAAGGGCGGGGGAGGCGGGGATACGCAGTATTTT. This rearrangement joins TRBV7-6 to TRBJ2-3, with 7 bases fitting TRBD2. This CDR3 spans 14 amino acids. Germline CDR1 and CDR2: SGHVS and FNYEAQ. V trimming: 7 bases; J trimming: 6 bases; junction bases outside the gene matches: 10.

This clonotype appeared a few times. This sequence joins TRBV7-2 and TRBJ2-3, with 8 bases identical to TRBD2. The V segment lost 5 bases and the J segment 1 base; nucleotides outside the gene matches: 8. Germline V gene data show CDR1 as SGHTA and CDR2 as FQGNSA. This CDR3 region has 16 residues. CDR3 loop: CASSEGYGRGTDTQYF. The CDR3 nucleotides are TGTGCCAGCAGCGAAGGGTACGGGAGGGGCACAGATACGCAGTATTTT. The complete variable domain, with remaining parts taken from reference TRBV7-2 and TRBJ2-3, reads GAGVSQSPSNKVTEKGKDVELRCDPISGHTALYWYRQSLGQGLEFLIYFQGNSAPDKSGLPSDRFSAERTGGSVSTLTIQRTQQEDSAVYLCASSEGYGRGTDTQYFGPGTRLTVL.

This clonotype was detected only a few times. The chain combines TRBV20-1 with TRBJ2-3, with 8 bases that match TRBD2. CDR3 length equals 17 residues. V shed 3 bases, J shed 1 base, and the junction held 12 bases outside the gene matches. Germline V lookup: CDR1 DFQATT, CDR2 SNEGSKA (reference sequence). The CDR3 region is CSARGATSGHRTDTQYF. CDR3 bases: TGCAGTGCTAGGGGGGCAACTAGCGGCCACCGCACAGATACGCAGTATTTT.

This clonotype came up a few times. A junction boundary mismatches the germline segment, possibly from a read error. Here the CDR3 reads CSARDQVRSPDTQYF. The CDR3, as DNA: TGCAGTGCCAGAGATCAGGTTAGGTCCCCAGATACGCAGTATTTT. The genes are TRBV20-1 and TRBJ2-3, with unresolved D. Germline CDR1 and CDR2: DFQATT and SNEGSKA (reference sequence). The length of the CDR3 is 15 residues.

Comments on this clonotype: A read error may explain this, as a much larger clone is one base away. The chain links TRBV18 to TRBJ2-5, with unresolved D. V was trimmed by 2 bases and J by 2 bases, leaving 9 bases between them. Per the germline V gene, CDR1 is KGHSH and CDR2 is LQKENI. The CDR3 consists of 14 residues. The CDR3 here is CASSPSRTQETQYF. The CDR3 coding sequence is TGTGCCAGCTCACCATCCCGGACGCAAGAGACCCAGTACTTC.

This sequence joins TRBV2 and TRBJ2-3; 8 bases match TRBD2. Germline CDR1 reads SNHLY; CDR2 reads FYNNEI. V shed 7 bases, J shed 3 bases, and the junction held 9 bases outside the gene matches. This CDR3 has 15 amino acids. The CDR3 nucleotides read TGTGCCAGCACGGGGAGCGGGAGCGAAACAGATACGCAGTATTTT. Translated: CASTGSGSETDTQYF.

The genes are TRBV7-9 and TRBJ2-1; D unresolved. The V and J ends lost 5 bases and 7 bases respectively, with 18 bases between them. CDR1 and CDR2 (germline): SEHNR, FQNEAQ (reference sequence). There are 15 residues in the CDR3. This CDR3 reads CASSLYWAEDNEQFF. Here the CDR3 DNA reads TGTGCCAGCAGCCTATACTGGGCAGAGGATAATGAGCAGTTCTTC.

This clonotype was seen just once. Given a much more abundant clone one base away, this may be a read error. The chain couples TRBV5-1 to TRBJ1-2; tentative D call: TRBD1 (5 bases). The length of the CDR3 is 13 residues. Germline CDR1 reads SGHRS; CDR2 reads YFSETQ. CDR3 nucleotide sequence: TGCGCCAACAGCTTGGATCAGGGCGGTGGCTACACCTTC. It specifies CANSLDQGGGYTF. Using reference TRBV5-1 and TRBJ1-2 for the parts outside the CDR3, the full variable domain is KAGVTQTPRYLIKTRGQQVTLSCSPISGHRSVSWYQQTPGQGLQFLFEYFSETQRNKGNFPGRFSGRQFSNSRSEMNVSTLELGDSALYLCANSLDQGGGYTFGSGTRLTVV.

This clonotype was seen more than once but under ten times. The chain has TRBV5-1 and TRBJ2-7, with 7 positions matching TRBD1. The CDR3 is 13 amino acids. The V and J ends lost 3 bases and 6 bases, in that order; junction bases with no gene match: 6. The germline gives CDR1 SGHRS, CDR2 YFSETQ. CDR3 sequence (DNA): TGCGCCAGCAGCTCGGGACAGTCGGGCGAGCAGTACTTC. Translating gives CASSSGQSGEQYF.

The chain combines TRBV7-2 with TRBJ2-1; D is uncertain. Germline V gives CDR1 SGHTA, CDR2 FQGNSA. The CDR3 runs 13 residues. V was shortened by 5 bases and J by 10 bases, with 15 bases between the two germline ends. Written as DNA, the CDR3 is TGTGCCAGCAGCCGCCCCCTTAGAGACGAGCAGTTCTTC. Its translation: CASSRPLRDEQFF.

This chain uses TRBV5-1 with TRBJ2-7; D may be TRBD2 (6 bases). V lost 4 bases and J 5 bases, leaving 28 bases between the germline ends. Germline values: CDR1 SGHRS, CDR2 YFSETQ. The CDR3 is made up of 18 amino acids. The CDR3 spells CASSKEPQKAGIIHEQYF. The CDR3 DNA is TGCGCCAGCAGCAAGGAACCCCAAAAGGCGGGAATTATACACGAGCAGTACTTC.

V usage is TRBV28 and J usage is TRBJ1-5; the D is unclear. Germline assignment: CDR1 MDHEN and CDR2 SYDVKM. Between the trimmed V and J ends, which lost 5 bases and 2 bases, there was a span of 13 bases. The CDR3 has 15 residues. CDR3 sequence reads: CASSIPGSGNQPQHF. The CDR3 DNA reads TGTGCCAGCAGTATCCCAGGCTCTGGCAATCAGCCCCAGCATTTT. The full variable domain, its missing parts supplied by reference TRBV28 and TRBJ1-5, is DVKVTQSSRYLVKRTGEKVFLECVQDMDHENMFWYRQDPGLGLRLIYFSYDVKMKEKGDIPEGYSVSREKKERFSLILESASTNQTSMYLCASSIPGSGNQPQHFGDGTRLSIL.

This clonotype came up many times. The CDR3 is CASRAGGEDTGELFF. In DNA form, the CDR3 reads TGTGCCAGCAGGGCAGGGGGAGAGGACACCGGGGAGCTGTTTTTT. The J gene is TRBJ2-2, the V gene TRBV28; 7 nucleotides align to TRBD1. The CDR3 contains 15 residues. The J segment lost 3 bases and the V segment lost 6 bases, leaving 7 bases of the junction unmatched. Germline loops: CDR1 MDHEN, CDR2 SYDVKM.

The V call is TRBV30, the J call TRBJ2-5, with D possibly TRBD1 on 5 matching bases. Germline CDR1 GTSNPN, CDR2 SVGIG (reference sequence). V was cut by 4 bases and J by 6 bases, with 15 bases left in between. This CDR3 spans 13 amino acids. The chain's CDR3 is CAWTSSRVQTQYF. The DNA for the CDR3 is TGTGCCTGGACCTCCAGCAGGGTCCAGACCCAGTACTTC.